One sample yielded the 28 T cell receptor beta chains listed below, sequenced in a study of CXCR3-negative and CXCR3-positive naive CD8 T cells (dated by TCRdb to about 2019). The study at large found these results: TRB CDR3s from CXCR3-positive naive cells showed higher hydrophobicity (lower Kidera factor 4), lower energy, and higher strength and volume indices than CXCR3-negative naive cells.

Sequencing instrument: NextSeq 550. The Human TCR Profiling Kit (MiLaboratory) was used to make UMI-labeled 5' RACE TRB cDNA libraries. The reads were reprocessed in TCRdb, with one entry per CDR3 protein sequence and no accompanying DNA. The sample's clone listing holds about 7,000 distinct CDR3 sequences. The ten largest clonotypes hold 1.5% to 2% of the sample. Their cognate antigens are unknown. Sample: naive CXCR3+ CD8+ T cells from blood. The sample's cell subset or site label is to be understood as: CD45RO-CCR7+CD27+CD95- naive CD8+ T cells expressing CXCR3 (TNR3+). The receptors were gathered from a human donor in good health. Some clones in this sample may be carry-over from other donors' samples.

The V call is TRBV28, the J call TRBJ2-3; the TCRdb D gene call, TRBD1, has no DNA to confirm it. This CDR3 comprises 18 residues. From germline, CDR1 is MDHEN and CDR2 SYDVKM. CDR3 in amino acids: CASSFPEGTGLGTDTQYF. Full variable domain (rest looked up from reference TRBV28 and TRBJ2-3): DVKVTQSSRYLVKRTGEKVFLECVQDMDHENMFWYRQDPGLGLRLIYFSYDVKMKEKGDIPEGYSVSREKKERFSLILESASTNQTSMYLCASSFPEGTGLGTDTQYFGPGTRLTVL.

The chain couples TRBV20-1 to TRBJ2-3. This CDR3 is built from 15 residues. CDR1 is DFQATT, CDR2 SNEGSKA, per germline (reference sequence). The CDR3 protein is CSARSLAELTDTQYF.

The rearrangement uses TRBV29-1 and TRBJ1-2; TCRdb outputs TRBD1, but without DNA this stays unchecked. The CDR3 consists of 12 residues. CDR1 is SQVTM, CDR2 ANQGSEA, per germline. CDR3 sequence reads: CSVDGQGNGYTF.

The CDR3 loop reads CASSLSWETQYF. The chain carries TRBV28 and TRBJ2-5. This CDR3 region has 12 residues. CDR1 and CDR2 (germline): MDHEN, SYDVKM.

This chain connects TRBV28 to TRBJ2-1. The CDR3 contains 15 residues. Germline loops: CDR1 MDHEN, CDR2 SYDVKM. Here the CDR3 reads CASSLSVTLYNEQFF.

This clonotype is labeled medium-sized based on frequency. V and J are TRBV5-6 and TRBJ2-2; TCRdb's D call, TRBD1, is unchecked because there is no DNA. CDR3 size: 16 residues. The germline gives CDR1 SGHDT, CDR2 YYEEEE. The CDR3 sequence is CASSLDGRVNTGELFF.

This clonotype shows up as medium-sized by frequency. This chain uses TRBV4-3 with TRBJ1-4; TCRdb outputs TRBD1, but without DNA this stays unchecked. The CDR3 spans 15 residues. CDR1 and CDR2 (germline): LGHNA, YSLEER. The chain's CDR3 is CASSQGDRETEKLFF.

This clonotype ranks as medium-sized (0.01 to 0.1%) in terms of frequency. The chain has TRBV12-5 and TRBJ2-5; with no DNA, the TCRdb D assignment of TRBD1 cannot be verified. Germline V gives CDR1 LGHNT, CDR2 FRNRAP. The CDR3 loop spans 14 amino acids. CDR3: CASGSVRGLETQYF.

The V and J genes are TRBV5-8 and TRBJ2-3; the TRBD1 assignment by TCRdb is unverifiable without DNA. Per germline, CDR1 SGHTS and CDR2 YDEGEE. The CDR3 sequence is 15 residues long. CDR3 region: CASSLATGAGDTQYF.

The CDR3 sequence is CSVESRSYEQYF. This rearrangement joins TRBV29-1 to TRBJ2-7. Germline assignment: CDR1 SQVTM and CDR2 ANQGSEA. The CDR3 consists of 12 residues.

The V call is TRBV15, the J call TRBJ2-1; TCRdb indicates TRBD2, and absent DNA this call remains unverified. This CDR3 is 14 amino acids long. Germline V gene lookup returns CDR1 LNHNV and CDR2 YYDKDF (reference sequence). CDR3 loop: CATRGTSGSNEQFF.

This clonotype ranks as medium-sized (0.01 to 0.1%) in terms of frequency. This chain connects TRBV20-1 to TRBJ1-1. This CDR3 has 15 amino acids. CDR1 is DFQATT, CDR2 SNEGSKA, per germline (reference sequence). CDR3 residues: CSARDLGEGNTEAFF.

This clonotype is identified as medium-sized from frequency. The genes are TRBV5-1 and TRBJ2-1; the D call of TRBD1 rests on TCRdb alone, since no DNA is present to check it. Per germline, CDR1 SGHRS and CDR2 YFSETQ. The CDR3 contains 14 residues. CDR3: CASSLYREVNEQFF.

The CDR3 sequence is CASSVAGREQYF. V usage is TRBV9 and J usage is TRBJ2-3. This CDR3 has 12 residues. Germline CDR1 reads SGDLS; CDR2 reads YYNGEE.

This clonotype counts as medium-sized (0.01 to 0.1%) by frequency. The V gene is TRBV6-5, the J gene TRBJ1-2. In germline, CDR1 is MNHEY, CDR2 SVGAGI. CDR3 length: 14 residues. The CDR3 region is CASSFRGEVRGYTF.

The rearrangement uses TRBV6-5 and TRBJ1-1; TCRdb outputs TRBD1, but without DNA this stays unchecked. The germline CDR1 and CDR2 sequences are MNHEY and SVGAGI. The CDR3 sequence is 16 residues long. The CDR3 reads CASSYSLEAPGTEAFF.

The V gene is TRBV10-3, the J gene TRBJ2-3; TCRdb's D call of TRBD1 is untestable without DNA. The germline V gene encodes CDR1 ENHRY and CDR2 SYGVKD. The CDR3 contains 16 residues. The CDR3 spells CAISESTGGDTDTQYF.

V and J are TRBV6-6 and TRBJ1-1; checking the TCRdb D call of TRBD1 is not possible without DNA. The CDR3 spans 17 residues. Germline CDR1 MNHNY, CDR2 SVGAGI (reference sequence). The CDR3 region is CASSYPPPQAADTEAFF.

Judged by frequency, this clonotype is medium-sized. V and J are TRBV29-1 and TRBJ1-1; TCRdb outputs TRBD1, but without DNA this stays unchecked. CDR1 SQVTM and CDR2 ANQGSEA come from the germline V gene. The CDR3 length is 12 residues. The CDR3 loop reads CSVGTEGAEAFF.

By frequency, this clonotype registers medium-sized (0.01 to 0.1%). The chain recombines TRBV7-9 with TRBJ1-4. There are 15 residues in the CDR3. Per germline, CDR1 SEHNR and CDR2 FQNEAQ (reference sequence). CDR3 residues: CASSLVTAGNEKLFF.

The genes are TRBV11-1 and TRBJ2-1; TCRdb's D call of TRBD2 is untestable without DNA. Per the germline V gene, CDR1 is SGHAT and CDR2 is FQDESV (reference sequence). This CDR3 contains 16 residues. CDR3 region: CASSFEVAGGPSEQFF.

The chain has TRBV4-1 and TRBJ2-7; the TCRdb D gene call, TRBD1, has no DNA to confirm it. The V gene's germline CDR1 is MGHRA and CDR2 YSYEKL. This CDR3 region has 13 residues. The CDR3 region is CASSQTQGYEQYF.

The rearrangement links TRBV7-2 to TRBJ1-6. The CDR3 has 14 residues. CDR1 is SGHTA, CDR2 FQGNSA, per germline. CDR3 sequence reads: CASSPLVNSKPLHF.

The V call is TRBV13, the J call TRBJ2-3; TCRdb lists TRBD2, though no DNA is available to test this call. CDR1 PRHDT and CDR2 FYEKMQ come from the germline V gene (reference sequence). This CDR3 is 17 amino acids long. CDR3: CASSLDGTSETKDTQYF.

By frequency, this clonotype registers medium-sized (0.01 to 0.1%). V and J are TRBV10-3 and TRBJ1-1. The CDR3 consists of 14 residues. Germline V gene lookup returns CDR1 ENHRY and CDR2 SYGVKD. CDR3 residues: CAISGFGLNTEAFF.

This chain uses TRBV29-1 with TRBJ2-1; with no DNA, the TCRdb D assignment of TRBD2 cannot be verified. The germline CDR1 and CDR2 sequences are SQVTM and ANQGSEA. The CDR3 has 13 residues. The CDR3 protein is CSVDPLAGNEQFF.

The chain recombines TRBV6-6 with TRBJ2-3; TCRdb proposes TRBD1, but this gene call is untestable without DNA. The germline gives CDR1 MNHNY, CDR2 SVGAGI (reference sequence). The CDR3 spans 16 residues. The CDR3 sequence is CASSYSRQTTTDTQYF.

The rearrangement uses TRBV19 and TRBJ2-1; the D gene TCRdb calls, TRBD1, cannot be checked with no DNA. The CDR3 is made up of 13 amino acids. Germline values: CDR1 LNHDA, CDR2 SQIVND (reference sequence). The CDR3 spells CASIGQVYREQFF.